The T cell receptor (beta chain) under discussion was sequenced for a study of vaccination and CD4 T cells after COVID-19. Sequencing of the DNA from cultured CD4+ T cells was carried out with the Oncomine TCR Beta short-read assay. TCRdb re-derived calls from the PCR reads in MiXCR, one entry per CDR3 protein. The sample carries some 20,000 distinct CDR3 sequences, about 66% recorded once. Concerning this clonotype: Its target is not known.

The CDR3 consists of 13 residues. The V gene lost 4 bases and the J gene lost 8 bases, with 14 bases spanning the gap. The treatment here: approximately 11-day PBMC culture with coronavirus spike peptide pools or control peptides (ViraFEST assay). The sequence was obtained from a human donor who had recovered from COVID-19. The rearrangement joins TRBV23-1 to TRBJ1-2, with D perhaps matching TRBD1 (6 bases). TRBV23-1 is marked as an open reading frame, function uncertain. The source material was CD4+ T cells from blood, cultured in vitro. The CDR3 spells CASSPIWGLGYTF. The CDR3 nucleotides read TGCGCCAGCAGTCCTATATGGGGGCTGGGCTACACCTTC.